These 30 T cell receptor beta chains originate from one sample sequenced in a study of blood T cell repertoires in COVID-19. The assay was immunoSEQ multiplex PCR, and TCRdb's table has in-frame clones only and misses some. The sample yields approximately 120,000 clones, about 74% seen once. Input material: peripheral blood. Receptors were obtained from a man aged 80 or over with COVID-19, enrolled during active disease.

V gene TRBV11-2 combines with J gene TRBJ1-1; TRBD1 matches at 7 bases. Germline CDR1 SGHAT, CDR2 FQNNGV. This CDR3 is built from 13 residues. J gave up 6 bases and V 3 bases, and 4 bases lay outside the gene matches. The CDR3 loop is CASSFDRVAEAFF. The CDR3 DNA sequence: TGTGCCAGCAGCTTTGACAGGGTTGCTGAAGCTTTCTTT.

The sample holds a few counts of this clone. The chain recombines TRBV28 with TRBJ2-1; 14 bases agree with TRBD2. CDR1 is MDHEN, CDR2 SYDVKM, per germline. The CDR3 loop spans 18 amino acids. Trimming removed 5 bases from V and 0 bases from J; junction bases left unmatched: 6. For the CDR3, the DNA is TGTGCCAGCAGTGGGACTAGCGGGAGTTGGGACTCCTACAATGAGCAGTTCTTC. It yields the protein CASSGTSGSWDSYNEQFF.

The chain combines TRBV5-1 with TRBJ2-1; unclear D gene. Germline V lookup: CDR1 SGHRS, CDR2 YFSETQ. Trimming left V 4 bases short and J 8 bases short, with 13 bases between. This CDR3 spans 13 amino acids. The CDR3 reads CASSPRLLDEQFF. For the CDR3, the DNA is TGCGCCAGCAGCCCTCGGTTACTTGATGAGCAGTTCTTC. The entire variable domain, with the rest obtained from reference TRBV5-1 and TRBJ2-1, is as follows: KAGVTQTPRYLIKTRGQQVTLSCSPISGHRSVSWYQQTPGQGLQFLFEYFSETQRNKGNFPGRFSGRQFSNSRSEMNVSTLELGDSALYLCASSPRLLDEQFFGPGTRLTVL.

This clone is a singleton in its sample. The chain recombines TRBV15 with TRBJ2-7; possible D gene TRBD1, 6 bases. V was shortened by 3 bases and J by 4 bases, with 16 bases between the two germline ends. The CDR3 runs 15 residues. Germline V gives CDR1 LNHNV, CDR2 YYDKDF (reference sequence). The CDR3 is CATSRETGSVYEQYF. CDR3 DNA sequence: TGTGCCACCAGCAGGGAAACAGGGTCCGTATACGAGCAGTACTTC.

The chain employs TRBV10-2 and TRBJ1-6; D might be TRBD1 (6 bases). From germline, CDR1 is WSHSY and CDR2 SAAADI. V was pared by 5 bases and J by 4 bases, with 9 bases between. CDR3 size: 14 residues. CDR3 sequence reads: CASSTGQYNSPLHF. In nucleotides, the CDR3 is TGCGCCAGCAGTACGGGACAATATAATTCACCCCTCCACTTT.

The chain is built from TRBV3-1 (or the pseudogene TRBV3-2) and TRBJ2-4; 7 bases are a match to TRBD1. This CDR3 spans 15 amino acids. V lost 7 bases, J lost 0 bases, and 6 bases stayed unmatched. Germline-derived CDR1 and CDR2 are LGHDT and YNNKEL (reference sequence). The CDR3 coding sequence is TGTGCCAGCAAGCAGGGGGAACTAGCCAAAAACATTCAGTACTTC. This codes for CASKQGELAKNIQYF.

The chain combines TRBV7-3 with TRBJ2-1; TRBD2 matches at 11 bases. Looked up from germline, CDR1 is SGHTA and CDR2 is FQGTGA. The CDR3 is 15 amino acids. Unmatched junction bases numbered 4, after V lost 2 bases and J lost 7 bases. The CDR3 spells CASSLLAGGINEQFF. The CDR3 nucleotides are TGTGCCAGCAGCTTACTAGCGGGAGGTATAAATGAGCAGTTCTTC. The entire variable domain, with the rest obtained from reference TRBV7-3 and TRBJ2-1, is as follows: GAGVSQTPSNKVTEKGKYVELRCDPISGHTALYWYRQSLGQGPEFLIYFQGTGAADDSGLPNDRFFAVRPEGSVSTLKIQRTERGDSAVYLCASSLLAGGINEQFFGPGTRLTVL.

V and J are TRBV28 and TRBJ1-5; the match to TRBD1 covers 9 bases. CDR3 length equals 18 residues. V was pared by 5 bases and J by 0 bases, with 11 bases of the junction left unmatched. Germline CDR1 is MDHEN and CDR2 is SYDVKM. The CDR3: CASSTPGTGSYSNQPQHF. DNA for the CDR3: TGTGCCAGCAGTACCCCCGGGACAGGGTCCTATAGCAATCAGCCCCAGCATTTT.

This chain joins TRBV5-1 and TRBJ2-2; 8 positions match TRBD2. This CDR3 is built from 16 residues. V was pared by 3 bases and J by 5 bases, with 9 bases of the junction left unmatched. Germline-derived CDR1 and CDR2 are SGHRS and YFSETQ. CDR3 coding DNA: TGCGCCAGCAGCTCTCTAGCGGGCTATGGGACCGGGGAGCTGTTTTTT. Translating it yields CASSSLAGYGTGELFF.

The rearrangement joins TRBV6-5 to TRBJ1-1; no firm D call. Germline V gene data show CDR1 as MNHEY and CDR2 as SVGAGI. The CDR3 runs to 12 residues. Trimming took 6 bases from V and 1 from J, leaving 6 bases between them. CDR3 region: CASSGGNTEAFF. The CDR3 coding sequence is TGTGCCAGCAGCGGAGGGAACACTGAAGCTTTCTTT.

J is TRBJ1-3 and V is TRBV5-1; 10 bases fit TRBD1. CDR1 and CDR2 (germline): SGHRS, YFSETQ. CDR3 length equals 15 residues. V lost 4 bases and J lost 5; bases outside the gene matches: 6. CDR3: CASSPGTGVRNTIYF. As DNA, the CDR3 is TGCGCCAGCAGCCCCGGGACAGGGGTTAGAAACACCATATATTTT.

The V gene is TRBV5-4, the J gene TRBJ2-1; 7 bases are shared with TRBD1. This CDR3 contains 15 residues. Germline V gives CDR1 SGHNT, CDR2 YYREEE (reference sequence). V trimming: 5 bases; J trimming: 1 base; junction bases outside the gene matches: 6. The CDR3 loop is CASSLGGRSYNEQFF. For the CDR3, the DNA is TGTGCCAGCAGTTTAGGGGGCAGGTCCTACAATGAGCAGTTCTTC.

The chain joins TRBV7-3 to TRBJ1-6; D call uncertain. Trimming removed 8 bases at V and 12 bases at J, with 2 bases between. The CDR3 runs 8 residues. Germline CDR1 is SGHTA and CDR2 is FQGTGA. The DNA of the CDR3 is TGTGCCAGCCTACCCCTCCACTTT. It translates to CASLPLHF.

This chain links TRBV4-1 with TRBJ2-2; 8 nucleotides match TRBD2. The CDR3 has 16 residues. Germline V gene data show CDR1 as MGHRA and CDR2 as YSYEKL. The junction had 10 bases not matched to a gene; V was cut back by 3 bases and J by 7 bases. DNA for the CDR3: TGCGCCAGCAGCCACGAAGGGAGCCTAGCGGGCGGGGAGCTGTTTTTT. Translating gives CASSHEGSLAGGELFF.

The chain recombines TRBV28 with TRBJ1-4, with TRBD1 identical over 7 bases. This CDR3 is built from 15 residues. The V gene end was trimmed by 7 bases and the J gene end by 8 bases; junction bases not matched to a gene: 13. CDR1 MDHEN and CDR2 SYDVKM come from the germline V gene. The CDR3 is CASMFRDRGGEKLFF. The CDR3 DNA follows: TGTGCCAGCATGTTCCGGGACAGAGGCGGGGAAAAACTGTTTTTT. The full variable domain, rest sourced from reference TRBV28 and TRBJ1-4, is DVKVTQSSRYLVKRTGEKVFLECVQDMDHENMFWYRQDPGLGLRLIYFSYDVKMKEKGDIPEGYSVSREKKERFSLILESASTNQTSMYLCASMFRDRGGEKLFFGSGTQLSVL.

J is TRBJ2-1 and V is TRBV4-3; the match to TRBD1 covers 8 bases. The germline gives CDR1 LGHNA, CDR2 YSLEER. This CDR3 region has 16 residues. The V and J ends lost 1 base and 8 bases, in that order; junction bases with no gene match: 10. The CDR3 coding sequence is TGCGCCAGCAGCCAAGGAGAGACAGGGGCTTGGGATGAGCAGTTCTTC. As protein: CASSQGETGAWDEQFF.

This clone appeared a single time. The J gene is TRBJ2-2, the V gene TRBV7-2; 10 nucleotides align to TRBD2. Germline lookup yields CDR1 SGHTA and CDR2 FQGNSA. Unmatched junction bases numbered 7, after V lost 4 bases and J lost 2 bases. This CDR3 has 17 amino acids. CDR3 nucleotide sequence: TGTGCCAGCAGCTCCGGACTAGCGGAAGCTAACACCGGGGAGCTGTTTTTT. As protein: CASSSGLAEANTGELFF.

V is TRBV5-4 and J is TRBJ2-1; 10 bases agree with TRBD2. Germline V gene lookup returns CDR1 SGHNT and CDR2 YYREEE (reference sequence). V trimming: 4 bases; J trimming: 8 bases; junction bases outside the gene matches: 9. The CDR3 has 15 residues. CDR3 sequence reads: CASSGVSSGSDEQFF. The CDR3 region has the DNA TGTGCCAGCAGCGGAGTCTCTAGCGGGAGTGATGAGCAGTTCTTC. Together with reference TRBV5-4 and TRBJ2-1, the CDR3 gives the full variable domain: ETGVTQSPTHLIKTRGQQVTLRCSSQSGHNTVSWYQQALGQGPQFIFQYYREEENGRGNFPPRFSGLQFPNYSSELNVNALELDDSALYLCASSGVSSGSDEQFFGPGTRLTVL.

In DNA, the CDR3 is TGCGCCAGCAGCCAAGGACAGGGAGCTGGGGCCAACGTCCTGACTTTC. It yields the protein CASSQGQGAGANVLTF. The rearrangement uses TRBV4-1 and TRBJ2-6; 7 bases map to TRBD1. Losses at the gene ends were 1 base for V and 2 bases for J; bases not matched to a gene: 2. This CDR3 comprises 16 residues. Germline values: CDR1 MGHRA, CDR2 YSYEKL.

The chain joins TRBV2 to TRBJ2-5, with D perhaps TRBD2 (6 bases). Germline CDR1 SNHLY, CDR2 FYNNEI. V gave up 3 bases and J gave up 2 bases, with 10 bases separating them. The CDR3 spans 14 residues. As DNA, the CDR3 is TGTGCCAGCAGTGAGGTGCGGGGACAAGAGACCCAGTACTTC. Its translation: CASSEVRGQETQYF.

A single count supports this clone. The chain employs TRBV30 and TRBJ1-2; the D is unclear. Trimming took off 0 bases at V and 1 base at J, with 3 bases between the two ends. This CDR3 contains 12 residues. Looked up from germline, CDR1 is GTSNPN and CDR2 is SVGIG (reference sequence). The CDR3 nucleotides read TGTGCCTGGAGTGTACTTAACTATGGCTACACCTTC. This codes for CAWSVLNYGYTF.

CDR3 sequence: CASSIEGPGILYEQYF. The CDR3 DNA follows: TGTGCCAGTAGTATAGAAGGCCCAGGGATCCTCTACGAGCAGTACTTC. V is TRBV19 and J is TRBJ2-7, with a possible D match to TRBD1 (5 bases). The length of the CDR3 is 16 residues. CDR1 is LNHDA, CDR2 SQIVND, per germline (reference sequence). V lost 0 bases to trimming and J lost 3 bases, with 15 bases between them.

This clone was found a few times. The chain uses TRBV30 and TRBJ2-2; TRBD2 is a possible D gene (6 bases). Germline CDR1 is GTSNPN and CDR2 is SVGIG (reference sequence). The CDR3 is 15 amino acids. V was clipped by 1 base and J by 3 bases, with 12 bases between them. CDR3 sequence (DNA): TGTGCCTGGAGTGAGGAGGGCGCGGACACCGGGGAGCTGTTTTTT. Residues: CAWSEEGADTGELFF.

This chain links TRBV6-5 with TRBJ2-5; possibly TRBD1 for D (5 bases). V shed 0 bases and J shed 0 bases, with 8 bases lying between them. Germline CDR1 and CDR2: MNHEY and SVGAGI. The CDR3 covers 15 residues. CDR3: CASSYSAGNQETQYF. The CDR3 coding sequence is TGTGCCAGCAGTTACTCGGCAGGGAACCAAGAGACCCAGTACTTC.

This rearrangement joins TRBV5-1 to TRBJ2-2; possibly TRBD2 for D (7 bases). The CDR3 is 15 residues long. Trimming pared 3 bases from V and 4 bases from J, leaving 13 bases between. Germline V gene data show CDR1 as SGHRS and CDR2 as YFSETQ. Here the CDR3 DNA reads TGCGCCAGCAGCTCCTCGGGGGGCTCCACCGGGGAGCTGTTTTTT. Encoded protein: CASSSSGGSTGELFF.

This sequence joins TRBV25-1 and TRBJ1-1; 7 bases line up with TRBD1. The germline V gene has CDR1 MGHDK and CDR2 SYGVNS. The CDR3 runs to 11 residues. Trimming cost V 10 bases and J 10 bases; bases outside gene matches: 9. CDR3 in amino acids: CAISRQGVAFF. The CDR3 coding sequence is TGTGCCATAAGTCGACAGGGTGTAGCTTTCTTT.

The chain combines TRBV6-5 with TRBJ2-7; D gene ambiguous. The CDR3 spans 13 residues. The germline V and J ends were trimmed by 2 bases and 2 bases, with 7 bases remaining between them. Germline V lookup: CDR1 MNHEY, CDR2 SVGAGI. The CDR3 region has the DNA TGTGCCAGCAGTTACGGGCGCCCCTACGAGCAGTACTTC. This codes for CASSYGRPYEQYF.

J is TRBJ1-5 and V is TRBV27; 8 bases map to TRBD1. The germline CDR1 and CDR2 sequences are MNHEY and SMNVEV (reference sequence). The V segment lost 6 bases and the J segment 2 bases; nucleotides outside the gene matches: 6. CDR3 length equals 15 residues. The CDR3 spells CASRTGGVGNQPQHF. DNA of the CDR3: TGTGCCAGCAGAACAGGGGGAGTAGGCAATCAGCCCCAGCATTTT.

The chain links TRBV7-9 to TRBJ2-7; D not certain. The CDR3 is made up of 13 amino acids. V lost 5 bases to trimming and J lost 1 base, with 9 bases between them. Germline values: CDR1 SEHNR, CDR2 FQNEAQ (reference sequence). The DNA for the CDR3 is TGTGCCAGCAGCGACACATTATCCTACGAGCAGTACTTC. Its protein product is CASSDTLSYEQYF.

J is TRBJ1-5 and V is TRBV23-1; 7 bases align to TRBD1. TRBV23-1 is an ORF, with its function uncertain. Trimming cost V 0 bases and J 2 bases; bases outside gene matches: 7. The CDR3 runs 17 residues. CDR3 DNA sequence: TGCGCCAGCAGTCAATCGTGTAGGACAGGCTGCAATCAGCCCCAGCATTTT. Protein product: CASSQSCRTGCNQPQHF.